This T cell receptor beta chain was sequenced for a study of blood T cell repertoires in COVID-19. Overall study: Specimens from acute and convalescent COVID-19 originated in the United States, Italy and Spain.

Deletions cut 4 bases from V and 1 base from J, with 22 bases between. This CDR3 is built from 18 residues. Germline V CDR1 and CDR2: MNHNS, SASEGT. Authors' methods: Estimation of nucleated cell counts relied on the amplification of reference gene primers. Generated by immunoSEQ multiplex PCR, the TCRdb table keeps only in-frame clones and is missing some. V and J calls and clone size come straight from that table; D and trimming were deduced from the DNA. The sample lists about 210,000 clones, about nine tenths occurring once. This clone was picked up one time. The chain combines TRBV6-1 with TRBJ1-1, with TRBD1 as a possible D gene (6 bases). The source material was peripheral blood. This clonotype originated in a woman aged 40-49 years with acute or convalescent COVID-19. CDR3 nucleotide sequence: TGTGCCAGCAGTGTTTTCCCACTGGGGCAGGGGAGGAACACTGAAGCTTTCTTT. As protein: CASSVFPLGQGRNTEAFF.